A single sample is the source of the 7 T cell receptor beta chains below, sequenced in a study of blood T cell repertoires in COVID-19. The method was immunoSEQ multiplex PCR; TCRdb's version includes in-frame clones alone and lacks a portion of them. The sample yields 150,000 to 200,000 clones, about 80% seen once. The sequenced material came from peripheral blood. The receptors stem from a human donor in a cohort sampled during active COVID-19.

The chain uses TRBV9 and TRBJ1-2; D ambiguous. This CDR3 comprises 13 residues. V lost 0 bases and J 4 bases, leaving 7 bases between the germline ends. Germline V gene sequence: CDR1 SGDLS, CDR2 YYNGEE. The DNA for the CDR3 is TGTGCCAGCAGCGTAGACACTATCTATGGCTACACCTTC. This codes for CASSVDTIYGYTF.

This clone was detected only a few times. This sequence joins TRBV7-9 and TRBJ2-7; 8 bases match TRBD2. In germline, CDR1 is SEHNR, CDR2 FQNEAQ (reference sequence). This CDR3 spans 15 amino acids. The V segment lost 5 bases and the J segment 1 base; nucleotides outside the gene matches: 7. CDR3 bases: TGTGCCAGCAGCCCAGGGAGCGGGGGTTCCTACGAGCAGTACTTC. This encodes CASSPGSGGSYEQYF.

This clone was seen a few times. The chain employs TRBV3-1 (or the pseudogene TRBV3-2) and TRBJ2-7; D is uncertain. The length of the CDR3 is 14 residues. The ends were cut back, 1 base at V and 0 bases at J, with 7 bases in the middle. CDR1 and CDR2 from the germline V gene are LGHDT and YNNKEL (reference sequence). The CDR3 loop reads CASSQGAPSYEQYF. Here the CDR3 DNA reads TGTGCCAGCAGCCAAGGGGCCCCCTCCTACGAGCAGTACTTC.

The chain is built from TRBV7-2 and TRBJ1-6; maybe TRBD1 (6 bases). V gave up 3 bases and J gave up 16 bases, with 10 bases separating them. The CDR3 extends over 11 amino acids. Per the germline V gene, CDR1 is SGHTA and CDR2 is FQGNSA. The DNA of the CDR3 is TGTGCCAGCAGCTTTGACAGGCCACTCCACTTT. Translated: CASSFDRPLHF.

The V gene is TRBV25-1, the J gene TRBJ2-1, with D possibly matching TRBD2 (6 bases). This CDR3 comprises 15 residues. The germline gives CDR1 MGHDK, CDR2 SYGVNS. V was cut by 1 base and J by 8 bases, with 15 bases left in between. Here the CDR3 DNA reads TGTGCCAGCAGTGAATGGTCTAGCGACAGCGATGAGCAGTTCTTC. Translating it yields CASSEWSSDSDEQFF.

The J gene is TRBJ2-7, the V gene TRBV6-2 or TRBV6-3; weak D call: TRBD2 (6 bases). Germline V gives CDR1 MNHEY, CDR2 SVGEGT. V lost 6 bases, J lost 11 bases, and 29 bases lay in between. This CDR3 region has 16 residues. CDR3 sequence (DNA): TGTGCCAGCAGCCCACGTTCGCTCGTCCCTGGGGGGATCGAGTACTTC. Encoded protein: CASSPRSLVPGGIEYF.

The chain links TRBV6-1 to TRBJ2-7; tentatively, D is TRBD1 (6 bases). The CDR3 covers 15 residues. The germline V gene has CDR1 MNHNS and CDR2 SASEGT. Deletions cut 2 bases from V and 0 bases from J, with 11 bases between. CDR3 nucleotides: TGTGCCAGCAGTGAAAATCAGGGGCTCTCCTACGAGCAGTACTTC. Protein: CASSENQGLSYEQYF.